The 3 T cell receptor beta chains presented below share a single source sample, sequenced in a study of response to subunit inactivated influenza vaccine. Each CDR3 protein gets one entry after TCRdb re-called the RT-PCR reads with MiXCR. The sample lists about 160,000 distinct CDR3 sequences, approximately 11% seen once, with around an eighth in the top ten. The source material was non-naive T cells sorted from PBMCs, sampled 45 days after vaccination. These receptor sequences come from a man aged 45-65 years who received an inactivated influenza vaccine.

Ten or more counts support this clonotype. The rearrangement links TRBV4-3 to TRBJ2-7, with 7 nucleotides matching TRBD2. Germline CDR1 reads LGHNA; CDR2 reads YSLEER. The V gene end was trimmed by 0 bases and the J gene end by 0 bases; junction bases not matched to a gene: 8. This CDR3 has 17 amino acids. This CDR3 reads CASSQEWLAVSSYEQYF. The CDR3 region has the DNA TGCGCCAGCAGCCAAGAGTGGCTAGCGGTAAGCTCCTACGAGCAGTACTTC.

This clonotype was seen more than once but under ten times. The chain recombines TRBV5-1 with TRBJ2-5; 7 positions agree with TRBD1. J gave up 2 bases and V 5 bases, and 3 bases lay outside the gene matches. CDR1 and CDR2 (germline): SGHRS, YFSETQ. This CDR3 has 13 residues. CDR3 nucleotide sequence: TGCGCCAGCAGGACAGGGTTTCAAGAGACCCAGTACTTC. Its translation is CASRTGFQETQYF.

This clonotype has at least ten counts. The chain employs TRBV11-3 and TRBJ2-7; D unresolved. Looked up from germline, CDR1 is SGHNT and CDR2 is YENEEA. Deletions cut 4 bases from V and 2 bases from J, with 12 bases between. This CDR3 spans 14 amino acids. CDR3 bases: TGTGCCAGCAGCTCCGAAGCCGGGCCCTACGAGCAGTACTTC. As protein: CASSSEAGPYEQYF.